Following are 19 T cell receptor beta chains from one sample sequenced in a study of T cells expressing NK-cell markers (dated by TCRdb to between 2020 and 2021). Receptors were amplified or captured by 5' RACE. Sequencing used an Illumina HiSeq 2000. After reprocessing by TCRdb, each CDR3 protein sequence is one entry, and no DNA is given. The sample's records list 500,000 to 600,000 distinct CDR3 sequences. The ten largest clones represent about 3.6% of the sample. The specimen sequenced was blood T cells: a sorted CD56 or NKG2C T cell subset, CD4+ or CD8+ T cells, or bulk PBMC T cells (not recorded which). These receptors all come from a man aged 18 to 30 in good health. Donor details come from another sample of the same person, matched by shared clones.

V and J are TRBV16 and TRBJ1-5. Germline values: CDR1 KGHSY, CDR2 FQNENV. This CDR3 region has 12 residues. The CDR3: CASSPTYGPQHF.

The CDR3: CASSYGPNTEAFF. The chain has TRBV6-2 or TRBV6-3 and TRBJ1-1. In germline, CDR1 is MNHEY, CDR2 SVGEGT. CDR3 length: 13 amino acids.

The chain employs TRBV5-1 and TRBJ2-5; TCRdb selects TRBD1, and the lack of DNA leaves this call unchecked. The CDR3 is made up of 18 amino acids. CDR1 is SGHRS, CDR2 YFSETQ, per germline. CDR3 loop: CASSLGQGSGVIRETQYF.

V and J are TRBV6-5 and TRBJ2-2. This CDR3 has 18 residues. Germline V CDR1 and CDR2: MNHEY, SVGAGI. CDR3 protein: CASSYSILNRANTGELFF.

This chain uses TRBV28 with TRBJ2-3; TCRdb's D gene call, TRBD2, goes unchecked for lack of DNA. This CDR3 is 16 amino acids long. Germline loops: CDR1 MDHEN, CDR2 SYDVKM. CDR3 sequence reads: CASRTYSGRGKDTQYF.

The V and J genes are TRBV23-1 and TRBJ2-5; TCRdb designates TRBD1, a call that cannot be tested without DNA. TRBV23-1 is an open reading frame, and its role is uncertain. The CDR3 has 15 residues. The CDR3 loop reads CASSQPMTGPETQYF.

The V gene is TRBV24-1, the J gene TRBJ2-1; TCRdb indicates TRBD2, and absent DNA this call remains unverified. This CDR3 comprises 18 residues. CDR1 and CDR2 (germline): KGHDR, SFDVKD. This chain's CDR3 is CATSGEGSGDDNYNEQFF.

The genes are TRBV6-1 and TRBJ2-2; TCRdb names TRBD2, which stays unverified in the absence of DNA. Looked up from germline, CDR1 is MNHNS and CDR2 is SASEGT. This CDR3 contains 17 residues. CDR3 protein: CASSRGTSGVLTGELFF.

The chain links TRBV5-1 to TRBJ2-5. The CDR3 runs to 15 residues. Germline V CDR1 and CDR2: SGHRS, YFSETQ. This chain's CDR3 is CASSFRRVGQETQYF.

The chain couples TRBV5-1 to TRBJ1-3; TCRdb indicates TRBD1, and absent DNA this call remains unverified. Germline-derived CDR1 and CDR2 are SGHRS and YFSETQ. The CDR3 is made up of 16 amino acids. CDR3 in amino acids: CASSPRLANQGNTIYF.

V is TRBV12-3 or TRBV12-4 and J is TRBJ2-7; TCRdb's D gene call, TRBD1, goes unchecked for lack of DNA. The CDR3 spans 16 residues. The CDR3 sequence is CASSLNDVAGDYEQYF.

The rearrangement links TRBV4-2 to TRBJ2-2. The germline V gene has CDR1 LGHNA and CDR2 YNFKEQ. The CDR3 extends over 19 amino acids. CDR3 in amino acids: CASSMWAEKTLDLPGELFF.

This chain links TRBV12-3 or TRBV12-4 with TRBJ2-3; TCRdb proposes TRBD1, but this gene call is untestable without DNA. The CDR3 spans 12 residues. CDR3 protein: CASSPDSDTQYF.

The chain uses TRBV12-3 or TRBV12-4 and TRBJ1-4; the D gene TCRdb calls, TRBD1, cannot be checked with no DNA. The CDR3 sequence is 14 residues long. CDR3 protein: CASSSGRLNEKLFF.

This CDR3 reads CASSYSKGKGGLSNQPQHF. V and J are TRBV6-5 and TRBJ1-5; TCRdb lists TRBD1, though no DNA is available to test this call. The CDR3 is 19 residues long. CDR1 is MNHEY and CDR2 is SVGAGI in the germline V gene.

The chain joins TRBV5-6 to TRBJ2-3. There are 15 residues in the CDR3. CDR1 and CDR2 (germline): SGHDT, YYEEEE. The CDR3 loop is CASSLEGWIQDTQYF.

CDR3 protein: CASSPSTSGRAQYF. The chain uses TRBV7-2 and TRBJ2-3; the D call of TRBD2 rests on TCRdb alone, since no DNA is present to check it. Germline CDR1 reads SGHTA; CDR2 reads FQGNSA. The CDR3 is made up of 14 amino acids.

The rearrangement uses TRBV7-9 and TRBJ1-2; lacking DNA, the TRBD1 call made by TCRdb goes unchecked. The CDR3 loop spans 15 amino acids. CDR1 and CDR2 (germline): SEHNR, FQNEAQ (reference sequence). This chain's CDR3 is CASSSNFDSHYGYTF.

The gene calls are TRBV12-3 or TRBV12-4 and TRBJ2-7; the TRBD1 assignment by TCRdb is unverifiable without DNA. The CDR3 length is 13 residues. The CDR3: CATRQGVIYEQYF.